This T cell receptor beta chain was captured in a study of blood T cell repertoires in COVID-19. Trimming pared 4 bases from V and 0 bases from J, leaving 7 bases between. The CDR3 spans 15 residues. CDR1 is LGHNA and CDR2 is YSLEER in the germline V gene. Using immunoSEQ multiplex PCR, the repertoire was profiled, and TCRdb retains in-frame clones only, with some absent. The sample consists of about 220,000 clones, 70% to 90% of them appearing once. This receptor was identified in a woman between 40 and 50 years old with acute COVID-19. Source material: PBMCs or T cells enriched from blood (not recorded which). V usage is TRBV4-3 and J usage is TRBJ1-6, with D perhaps TRBD1 (5 bases). The CDR3 DNA follows: TGCGCCAGCAGCCCCCAGGGCTCCTATAATTCACCCCTCCACTTT. It codes for CASSPQGSYNSPLHF.